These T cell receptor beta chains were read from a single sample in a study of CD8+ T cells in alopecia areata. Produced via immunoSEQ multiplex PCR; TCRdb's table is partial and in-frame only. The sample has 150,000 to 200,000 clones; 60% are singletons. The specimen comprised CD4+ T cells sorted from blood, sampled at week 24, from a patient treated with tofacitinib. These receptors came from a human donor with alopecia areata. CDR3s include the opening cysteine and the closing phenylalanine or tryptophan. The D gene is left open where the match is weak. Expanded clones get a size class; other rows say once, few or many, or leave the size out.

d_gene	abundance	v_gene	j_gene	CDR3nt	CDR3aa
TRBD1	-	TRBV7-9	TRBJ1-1	TGTGCCAGCAGCTTCAGGGGGGTGGGCACTGAAGCTTTCTTT	CASSFRGVGTEAFF
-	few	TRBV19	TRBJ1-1	TGTGCCAGTAGTATTCGCCCCCGGGGGTTAAGCATTACTGAAGCTTTCTTT	CASSIRPRGLSITEAFF
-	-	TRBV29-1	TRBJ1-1	TGCAGCGTTTTTCCAGGGAGCACTGAAGCTTTCTTT	CSVFPGSTEAFF
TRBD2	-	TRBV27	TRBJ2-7	TGTGCCAGCAGCCGTCATCTAGCGGGGGGGATCATCCACGAGCAGTACTTC	CASSRHLAGGIIHEQYF
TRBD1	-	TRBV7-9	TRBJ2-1	TGTGCCAGCAGCTTGCAGGGGGCAAGTGAGCAGTTCTTC	CASSLQGASEQFF
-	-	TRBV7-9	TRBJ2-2	TGTGCCAGCAGCTTAGCCGGGTCCGGGGAGCTGTTTTTT	CASSLAGSGELFF
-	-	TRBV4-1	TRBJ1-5	TGCGCCAGCAGCCAAGATTCGGCGAGCAATCAGCCCCAGCATTTT	CASSQDSASNQPQHF
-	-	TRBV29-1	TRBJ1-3	TGCAGCGTTGCGCCTCTCTCTGGAAACACCATATATTTT	CSVAPLSGNTIYF
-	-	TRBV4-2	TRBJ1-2	TGTGCCAGCAGCGAAGGGACAAATAACTATGGCTACACCTTC	CASSEGTNNYGYTF
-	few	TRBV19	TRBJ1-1	TGTGCCAGTAAGGTTCTCGAGATTAACACTGAAGCTTTCTTT	CASKVLEINTEAFF
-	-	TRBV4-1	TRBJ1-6	TGCGCCAGCAGCCAAGCCCAGGGCTGGGGTGTTAATTCACCCCTCCACTTT	CASSQAQGWGVNSPLHF
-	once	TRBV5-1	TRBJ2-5	TGCGCCAGCAGCGGTGGGACGGTACAAGAGACCCAGTACTTC	CASSGGTVQETQYF
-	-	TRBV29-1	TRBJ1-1	TGCAGCGTTGTTAGTCTACTGAACACTGAAGCTTTCTTT	CSVVSLLNTEAFF
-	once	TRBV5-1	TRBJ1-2	TGCGCCAGCAGCTTGGAAGGGCGTCAGGATAACTATGGCTACACCTTC	CASSLEGRQDNYGYTF
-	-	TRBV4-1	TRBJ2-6	TGCGCCAGCAGCCTCCCCTCTGGGGCCAACGTCCTGACTTTC	CASSLPSGANVLTF
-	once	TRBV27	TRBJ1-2	TGTGCCAGCAGTTTAACCTCTTACGGGTATGGCTACACCTTC	CASSLTSYGYGYTF
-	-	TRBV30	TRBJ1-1	TGTGCCTGGACCACCGGGGGATCAGCTTTCTTT	CAWTTGGSAFF
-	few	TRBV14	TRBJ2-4	TGTGCCAGCAGCCAAGGGGTCGGGCAAGACCCCAAAAACATTCAGTACTTC	CASSQGVGQDPKNIQYF
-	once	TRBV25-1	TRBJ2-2	TGTGCCAGCACCCGGGACGGACTCACCGGGGAGCTGTTTTTT	CASTRDGLTGELFF
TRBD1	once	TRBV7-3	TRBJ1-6	TGTGCCAGCAGCGGCGACAGGGCCTCACCCCTCCACTTT	CASSGDRASPLHF